The next 10 T cell receptor beta chains were all read from a single sample in a study of blood T cell repertoires in COVID-19. Sequenced by immunoSEQ multiplex PCR; TCRdb stores in-frame clones only, minus some. The sample shows under 350,000 clones, about 89% of them seen only once. The sample was peripheral blood. Receptors were obtained from a man aged 35 to 55 with acute or convalescent COVID-19.

The chain employs TRBV5-1 and TRBJ2-7; tentatively, D is TRBD1 (5 bases). The V gene lost 4 bases and the J gene lost 5 bases, with 10 bases spanning the gap. The CDR3 covers 12 residues. Per germline, CDR1 SGHRS and CDR2 YFSETQ. The chain's CDR3 is CASSRVGHEQYF. CDR3 in DNA: TGCGCCAGCAGCCGTGTGGGGCACGAGCAGTACTTC.

The chain employs TRBV7-6 and TRBJ1-1; D not resolved. CDR1 and CDR2 (germline): SGHVS, FNYEAQ. The CDR3 is 16 residues long. V was clipped by 5 bases and J by 5 bases, with 21 bases between them. The CDR3 region has the DNA TGTGCCAGCAGCCACCACCGCAATCTTACGGAGACTGAAGCTTTCTTT. This codes for CASSHHRNLTETEAFF.

CDR3 nucleotides: TGCAGCGCCATACCAGGCAATGAGCAGTTCTTC. The encoded protein is CSAIPGNEQFF. V gene TRBV29-1 combines with J gene TRBJ2-1; no firm D call. This CDR3 is built from 11 residues. The V gene lost 7 bases and the J gene lost 6 bases, with 10 bases spanning the gap. CDR1 and CDR2 (germline): SQVTM, ANQGSEA.

The chain joins TRBV4-2 to TRBJ1-5; D uncertain. The CDR3 totals 16 residues. Germline assignment: CDR1 LGHNA and CDR2 YNFKEQ. The germline V and J ends were trimmed by 1 base and 1 base, with 11 bases remaining between them. The CDR3 bases are TGTGCCAGCAGCCAAGTAGGAGGGTGGAGCAATCAGCCCCAGCATTTT. Protein sequence: CASSQVGGWSNQPQHF.

The chain employs TRBV5-5 and TRBJ1-6; possible D gene TRBD1, 5 bases. The CDR3 has 15 residues. Per the germline V gene, CDR1 is SGHKS and CDR2 is YYEKEE (reference sequence). Trimming cost V 0 bases and J 4 bases, with 8 bases left between them. CDR3 nucleotide sequence: TGTGCCAGCAGCTTGGACGGGGGTTATAATTCACCCCTCCACTTT. Its protein is CASSLDGGYNSPLHF.

The gene calls are TRBV3-1 (or the pseudogene TRBV3-2) and TRBJ2-6; tentatively, D is TRBD1 (5 bases). The CDR3 spans 16 residues. CDR1 and CDR2 from the germline V gene are LGHDT and YNNKEL (reference sequence). Deletions cut 4 bases from V and 1 base from J, with 11 bases between. The CDR3 loop reads CASSRQRTSGANVLTF. The DNA of the CDR3 is TGTGCCAGCAGCCGCCAACGGACATCTGGGGCCAACGTCCTGACTTTC.

The rearrangement links TRBV5-4 to TRBJ2-7, with TRBD2 matching over 8 bases. In germline, CDR1 is SGHNT, CDR2 YYREEE (reference sequence). V lost 1 base to trimming and J lost 4 bases; unmatched junction nucleotides: 4. The length of the CDR3 is 14 residues. CDR3 DNA sequence: TGTGCCAGCAGCTTGAACGGGGGGGAGTACGAGCAGTACTTC. The encoded protein is CASSLNGGEYEQYF.

This chain joins TRBV11-2 and TRBJ2-7; tentatively, D is TRBD1 (5 bases). The V gene's germline CDR1 is SGHAT and CDR2 FQNNGV. The V end lost 5 bases, the J end lost 1 base, and 12 bases lay between the germline ends. This CDR3 comprises 14 residues. The CDR3 DNA sequence: TGTGCCAGCAGCGGGAACAGGTATTCCTACGAGCAGTACTTC. Translation: CASSGNRYSYEQYF.

The chain carries TRBV27 and TRBJ1-4, with TRBD1 matching 7 bases. Germline loops: CDR1 MNHEY, CDR2 SMNVEV (reference sequence). The V gene end was trimmed by 6 bases and the J gene end by 6 bases; junction bases not matched to a gene: 10. The CDR3 spans 15 residues. The CDR3 DNA is TGTGCCAGCAGGCATTCAGGGGGAAGAGATGAAAAACTGTTTTTT. It yields the protein CASRHSGGRDEKLFF.

The chain couples TRBV6-5 to TRBJ1-6; 9 bases match TRBD1. V lost 8 bases to trimming and J lost 4 bases; unmatched junction nucleotides: 6. The CDR3 length is 15 residues. Germline loops: CDR1 MNHEY, CDR2 SVGAGI. In nucleotides, the CDR3 is TGTGCCAGCTTAGGGACAGGGAATTATAATTCACCCCTCCACTTT. Its translation: CASLGTGNYNSPLHF.